Each of the 10 T cell receptor beta chains below was sequenced from the same sample in a study of T-cell reconstitution after alpha-beta-depleted transplantation in children. Unique molecular identifiers tagged the TCRbeta library. TCRdb independently ran MiXCR on the PCR reads; one entry per CDR3 protein. The profile shows just under 150,000 distinct CDR3 sequences, roughly 8.8% of them singletons. Sequenced material: PBMCs, mostly from graft donor cells, taken 180 days after TCRalphabeta/CD19-depleted stem cell transplant. Every receptor here comes from a female patient aged 2-15 years who had a stem cell transplant for congenital amegakaryocytic thrombocytopenia, so the T cells may come from the graft donor.

A few counts support this clonotype. This rearrangement joins TRBV24-1 to TRBJ2-3; no reliable D call. The CDR3 covers 15 residues. With 5 bases removed from V and 1 base from J, the gap between germline ends came to 12 bases. The germline gives CDR1 KGHDR, CDR2 SFDVKD. Written as DNA, the CDR3 is TGTGCCACCAGTGGACCGGCCGTGGGCACAGATACGCAGTATTTT. This sequence encodes CATSGPAVGTDTQYF.

This clonotype has a count of ten or more. V and J are TRBV29-1 and TRBJ2-1; 10 bases agree with TRBD2. This CDR3 is 15 amino acids long. Germline-derived CDR1 and CDR2 are SQVTM and ANQGSEA. V lost 4 bases and J lost 5; bases outside the gene matches: 8. CDR3 in amino acids: CSVGSGRAVDNEQFF. The CDR3 coding sequence is TGCAGCGTTGGAAGCGGGAGGGCCGTGGACAATGAGCAGTTCTTC.

This clonotype showed up many times. The genes are TRBV28 and TRBJ2-5; the D is unclear. Germline V CDR1 and CDR2: MDHEN, SYDVKM. Trimming removed 3 bases at V and 3 bases at J, with 11 bases between. The CDR3 runs to 14 residues. CDR3 residues: CASSFNRAKETQYF. CDR3 sequence (DNA): TGTGCCAGCAGTTTTAACAGAGCTAAAGAGACCCAGTACTTC.

For this clonotype: One end of the junction varies from germline; a read error may be responsible. The chain recombines TRBV20-1 with TRBJ2-1; D gene ambiguous. Per the germline V gene, CDR1 is DFQATT and CDR2 is SNEGSKA (reference sequence). CDR3 length: 12 residues. The CDR3 protein is CSARNDLHELFF. In DNA, the CDR3 is TGCAGTGCTAGAAATGACCTGCATGAGCTGTTCTTC.

This clonotype was observed a handful of times. The chain uses TRBV20-1 and TRBJ2-5, with D possibly being TRBD2 (5 bases). The CDR3 sequence is 14 residues long. Trimming removed 7 bases from V and 8 bases from J, with 23 bases in between. CDR1 is DFQATT and CDR2 is SNEGSKA in the germline V gene (reference sequence). The CDR3: CSVVGDPGSDTQYF. Here the CDR3 DNA reads TGCAGTGTCGTGGGCGATCCGGGGTCGGATACCCAGTACTTC.

This clonotype has at least ten counts. V usage is TRBV6-5 and J usage is TRBJ2-7; D not resolved. V was cut by 2 bases and J by 2 bases, with 7 bases left in between. The CDR3 spans 13 residues. The V gene's germline CDR1 is MNHEY and CDR2 SVGAGI. CDR3 loop: CASSYDITYEQYF. The CDR3 region has the DNA TGTGCCAGCAGTTACGACATAACCTACGAGCAGTACTTC.

This clonotype was recorded many times. The chain joins TRBV4-1 to TRBJ2-1, with D tentatively TRBD2 (6 bases). The CDR3 sequence is 14 residues long. The V end was cut by 3 bases, the J end by 8 bases, with 14 bases between. Germline assignment: CDR1 MGHRA and CDR2 YSYEKL. CDR3 sequence (DNA): TGCGCCAGCAGCCAGGAGACTAGTCGCGATGAGCAGTTCTTC. Translated, it gives CASSQETSRDEQFF.

This clonotype has at least ten counts. The chain combines TRBV5-6 with TRBJ2-5, with unresolved D. Germline-derived CDR1 and CDR2 are SGHDT and YYEEEE. The germline V and J ends were trimmed by 4 bases and 6 bases, with 16 bases remaining between them. The CDR3 totals 14 residues. CDR3 region: CASSLPGPLKTQYF. The DNA for the CDR3 is TGTGCCAGCAGCCTTCCAGGCCCCTTGAAGACCCAGTACTTC. The variable domain in full, completed from reference TRBV5-6 and TRBJ2-5, reads DAGVTQSPTHLIKTRGQQVTLRCSPKSGHDTVSWYQQALGQGPQFIFQYYEEEERQRGNFPDRFSGHQFPNYSSELNVNALLLGDSALYLCASSLPGPLKTQYFGPGTRLLVL.

This clonotype was counted a few times. This chain links TRBV3-1 with TRBJ1-4; 9 bases match TRBD1. With V trimmed by 4 bases and J by 4 bases, 4 bases remained unmatched. Germline loops: CDR1 LGHDT, CDR2 YNNKEL (reference sequence). The CDR3 covers 15 residues. The CDR3 nucleotides read TGTGCCAGCAGCCTCAGGGGACAGGGTAATGAAAAACTGTTTTTT. It is translated as CASSLRGQGNEKLFF.

The chain is built from TRBV3-1 and TRBJ2-3; 10 bases map to TRBD2. The CDR3 spans 18 residues. Germline V lookup: CDR1 LGHDT, CDR2 YNNKEL (reference sequence). Germline trimming cut 3 bases from V and 2 bases from J; bases unmatched to any gene: 11. CDR3 coding DNA: TGTGCCAGCAGCCATTTGTTAACTAGCGGGAATCTCACAGATACGCAGTATTTT. Translating gives CASSHLLTSGNLTDTQYF.